Listed below are T cell receptor beta chains from one sample, sequenced in a study of blood T cell repertoires in COVID-19. TCRdb's copy holds only in-frame clones and misses some; the assay was immunoSEQ multiplex PCR. The table has about 410,000 clones, around 86% seen once. Sequencing was performed on peripheral blood. All receptors come from a woman aged 30 to 39 with active or convalescent COVID-19. CDR3s include the opening cysteine and the closing phenylalanine or tryptophan. Fields, in order: J gene, D gene, clone size, V gene, CDR3 protein, CDR3 DNA. A D gene is named only where the DNA matches it firmly. The size of a clone is reported for some rows only, either as once, few or many, or as a class for expanded clones.

TRBJ2-1 | - | - | TRBV11-2 | CASSLAFEQFF | TGTGCCAGCAGCTTAGCCTTTGAGCAGTTCTTC
TRBJ2-3 | - | - | TRBV5-4 | CASNPFTADTQYF | TGTGCCAGCAACCCTTTCACGGCAGATACGCAGTATTTT
TRBJ1-3 | - | - | TRBV11-2 | CASSLDLAGARNTIYF | TGTGCCAGCAGCTTAGATCTGGCAGGGGCAAGAAACACCATATATTTT
TRBJ1-2 | TRBD1 | once | TRBV28 | CASSSSHTGGGYGYTF | TGTGCCAGCAGTTCTAGTCACACAGGGGGCGGCTATGGCTACACCTTC
TRBJ1-1 | - | - | TRBV6-6 | CASSYSGGGETEAFF | TGTGCCAGCAGTTACTCGGGAGGGGGAGAAACTGAAGCTTTCTTT
TRBJ2-1 | TRBD2 | few | TRBV19 | CASSSLPGLAATNEQFF | TGTGCCAGTAGTTCTTTGCCGGGACTAGCGGCAACCAATGAGCAGTTCTTC
TRBJ1-1 | TRBD1 | - | TRBV9 | CASSPTTGTGGHTEAFF | TGTGCCAGCAGCCCGACAACCGGGACAGGGGGCCACACTGAAGCTTTCTTT
TRBJ1-3 | - | - | TRBV25-1 | CATVQGSGNTIYF | TGTGCCACAGTTCAGGGCTCTGGAAACACCATATATTTT
TRBJ2-3 | TRBD1 | - | TRBV2 | CASSGQGVIADTQYF | TGTGCCAGCAGCGGACAGGGGGTCATCGCAGATACGCAGTATTTT
TRBJ2-1 | TRBD2 | - | TRBV6-6 | CAGRWDYSSEQFF | TGTGCCGGGCGTTGGGACTACTCGTCGGAGCAGTTCTTC
TRBJ2-5 | TRBD2 | - | TRBV7-8 | CASSPGLVGETQYF | TGTGCCAGCAGCCCGGGACTAGTAGGCGAGACCCAGTACTTC
TRBJ2-3 | TRBD2 | - | TRBV28 | CASSPLGTSGFTDTQYF | TGTGCCAGCAGCCCCCTTGGGACTAGCGGGTTCACAGATACGCAGTATTTT